This TCR beta chain stems from a study of T cell responses to AZD1222 COVID-19 vaccine. Broader study findings: Spike-specific TCR breadth and depth were elevated following two AZD1222 doses. Reportedly, close to half of spike-specific TCRs are directed against unmutated variant regions. The donor group comprised mostly white British people and more females; the analysis possibly underestimated clonal diversity.

The repertoire was sequenced with immunoSEQ multiplex PCR; TCRdb's copy has only in-frame clones and lacks some. The repertoire holds tens of thousands of clones, with more than 65% as singletons. Concerning this clone itself: Its antigen remains unknown.

The CDR3 is 13 residues long. The germline V gene has CDR1 SGHNT and CDR2 YYREEE (reference sequence). V lost 4 bases and J 12 bases, leaving 19 bases between the germline ends. This sample comprised peripheral blood, obtained on day 0 of MenACWY control vaccination. V gene TRBV5-4 combines with J gene TRBJ1-1; a possible D gene is TRBD1 (6 bases). The clonotype was recovered from an adult in good health. Here the CDR3 DNA reads TGTGCCAGCAGCCCTACAAGATCGGGGGCGACTTTCTTT. Amino acid sequence: CASSPTRSGATFF.